This T cell receptor beta chain was found in a study of T cell responses to AZD1222 COVID-19 vaccine. From germline, CDR1 is SGHTA and CDR2 FQGNSA. This CDR3 is built from 13 residues. The ends lost 6 bases at V and 0 bases at J; junction bases unmatched: 1. Data came from immunoSEQ multiplex PCR; TCRdb stores just in-frame clones and leaves some out. The table records roughly 80,000 clones, 75% to 95% of them present only once. This receptor was obtained from an adult who received the AZD1222 COVID-19 vaccine. The sample was peripheral blood, taken 28 days after the second AZD1222 dose. The chain has TRBV7-2 and TRBJ2-5, with 7 bases identical to TRBD1. The DNA of the CDR3 is TGTGCCAGCAGGGACAGGAACCAAGAGACCCAGTACTTC. Translating gives CASRDRNQETQYF.